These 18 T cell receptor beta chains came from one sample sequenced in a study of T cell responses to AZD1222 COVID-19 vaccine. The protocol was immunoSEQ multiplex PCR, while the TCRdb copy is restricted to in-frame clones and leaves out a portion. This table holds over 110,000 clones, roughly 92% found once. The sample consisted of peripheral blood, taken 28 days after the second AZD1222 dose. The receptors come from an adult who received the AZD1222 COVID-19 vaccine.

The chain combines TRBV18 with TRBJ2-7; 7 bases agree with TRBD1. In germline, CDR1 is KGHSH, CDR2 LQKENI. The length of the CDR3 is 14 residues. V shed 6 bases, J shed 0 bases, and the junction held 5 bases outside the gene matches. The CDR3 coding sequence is TGTGCCAGCTCGCCGACAGGGAGCTCCTACGAGCAGTACTTC. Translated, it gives CASSPTGSSYEQYF.

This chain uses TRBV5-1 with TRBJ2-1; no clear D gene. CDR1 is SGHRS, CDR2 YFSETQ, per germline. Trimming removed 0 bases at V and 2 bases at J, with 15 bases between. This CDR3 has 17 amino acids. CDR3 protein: CASSLARGWRTYNEQFF. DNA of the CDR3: TGCGCCAGCAGCTTGGCACGCGGTTGGAGAACCTACAATGAGCAGTTCTTC.

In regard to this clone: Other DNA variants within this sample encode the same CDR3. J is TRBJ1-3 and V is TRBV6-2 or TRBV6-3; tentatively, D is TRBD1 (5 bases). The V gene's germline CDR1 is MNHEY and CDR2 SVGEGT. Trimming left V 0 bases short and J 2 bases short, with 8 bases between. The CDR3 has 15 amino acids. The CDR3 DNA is TGTGCCAGCAGTTACTCGACAGCCGCTGGAAACACCATATATTTT. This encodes CASSYSTAAGNTIYF.

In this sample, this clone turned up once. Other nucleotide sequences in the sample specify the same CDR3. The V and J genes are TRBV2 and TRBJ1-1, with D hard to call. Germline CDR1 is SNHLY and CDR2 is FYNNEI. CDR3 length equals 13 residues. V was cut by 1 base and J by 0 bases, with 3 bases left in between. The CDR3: CASSEEVNTEAFF. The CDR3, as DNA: TGTGCCAGCAGTGAAGAGGTGAACACTGAAGCTTTCTTT. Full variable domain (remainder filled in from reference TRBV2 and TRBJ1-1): EPEVTQTPSHQVTQMGQEVILRCVPISNHLYFYWYRQILGQKVEFLVSFYNNEISEKSEIFDDQFSVERPDGSNFTLKIRSTKLEDSAMYFCASSEEVNTEAFFGQGTRLTVV.

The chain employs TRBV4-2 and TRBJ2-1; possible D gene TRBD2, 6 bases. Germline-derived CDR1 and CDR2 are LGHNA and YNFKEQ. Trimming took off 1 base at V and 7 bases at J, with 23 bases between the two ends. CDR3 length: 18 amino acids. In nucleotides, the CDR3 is TGTGCCAGCAGCCAAGTTGGGGACTTCCCCTCCCGCCCTAATGAGCAGTTCTTC. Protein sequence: CASSQVGDFPSRPNEQFF.

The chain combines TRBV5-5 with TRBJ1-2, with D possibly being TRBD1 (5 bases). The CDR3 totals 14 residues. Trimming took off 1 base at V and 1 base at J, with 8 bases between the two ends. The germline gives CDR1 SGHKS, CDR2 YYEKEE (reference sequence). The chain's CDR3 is CASSLLDSNYGYTF. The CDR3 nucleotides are TGTGCCAGCAGCTTGCTAGACAGTAACTATGGCTACACCTTC.

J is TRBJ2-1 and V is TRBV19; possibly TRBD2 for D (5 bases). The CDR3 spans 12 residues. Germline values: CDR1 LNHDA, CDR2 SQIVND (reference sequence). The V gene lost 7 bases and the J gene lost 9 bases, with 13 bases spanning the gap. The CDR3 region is CASTAGSGEQFF. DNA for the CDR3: TGTGCCAGTACCGCGGGTTCAGGTGAGCAGTTCTTC.

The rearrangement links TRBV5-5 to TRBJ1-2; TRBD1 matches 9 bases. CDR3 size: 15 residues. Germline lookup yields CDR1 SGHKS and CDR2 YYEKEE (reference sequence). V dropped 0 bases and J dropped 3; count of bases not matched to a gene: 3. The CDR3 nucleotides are TGTGCCAGCAGCTTGGCAACAGGGGGCTACTATGGCTACACCTTC. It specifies CASSLATGGYYGYTF.

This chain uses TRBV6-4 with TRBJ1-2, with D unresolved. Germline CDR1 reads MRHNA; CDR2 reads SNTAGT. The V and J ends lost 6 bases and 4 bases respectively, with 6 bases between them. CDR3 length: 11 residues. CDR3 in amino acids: CASSGGYGYTF. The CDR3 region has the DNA TGTGCCAGCAGCGGCGGCTATGGCTACACCTTC.

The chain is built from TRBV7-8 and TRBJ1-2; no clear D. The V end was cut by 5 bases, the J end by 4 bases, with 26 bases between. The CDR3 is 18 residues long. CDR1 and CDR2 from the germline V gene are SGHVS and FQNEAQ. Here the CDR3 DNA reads TGTGCCAGCAGCCCCCGAACCCCTGAGTACCCCAGTAGCTATGGCTACACCTTC. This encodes CASSPRTPEYPSSYGYTF.

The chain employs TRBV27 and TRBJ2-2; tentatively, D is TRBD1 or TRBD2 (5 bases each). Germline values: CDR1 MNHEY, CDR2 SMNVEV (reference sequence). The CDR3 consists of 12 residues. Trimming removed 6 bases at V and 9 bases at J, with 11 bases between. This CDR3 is CASSWDGRELFF. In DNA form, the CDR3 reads TGTGCCAGCAGCTGGGACGGCCGGGAGCTGTTTTTT.

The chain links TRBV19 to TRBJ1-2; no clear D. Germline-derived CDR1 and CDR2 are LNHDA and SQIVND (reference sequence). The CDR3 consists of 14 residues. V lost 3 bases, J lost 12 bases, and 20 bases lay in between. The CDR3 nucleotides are TGTGCCAGTAGTATTGGGCTCGGGTCGGTCGTGGACACCTTC. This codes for CASSIGLGSVVDTF.

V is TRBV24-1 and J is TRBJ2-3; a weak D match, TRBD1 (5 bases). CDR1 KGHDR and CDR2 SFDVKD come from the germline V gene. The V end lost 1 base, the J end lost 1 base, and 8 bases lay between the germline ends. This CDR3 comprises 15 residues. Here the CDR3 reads CATSDLQDGTDTQYF. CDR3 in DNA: TGTGCCACCAGTGATTTACAGGATGGCACAGATACGCAGTATTTT.

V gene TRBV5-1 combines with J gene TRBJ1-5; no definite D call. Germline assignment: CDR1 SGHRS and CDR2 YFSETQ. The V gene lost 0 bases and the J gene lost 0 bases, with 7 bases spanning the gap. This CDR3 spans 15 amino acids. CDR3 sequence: CASSLGPSSNQPQHF. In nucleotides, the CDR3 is TGCGCCAGCAGCTTGGGACCGAGTAGCAATCAGCCCCAGCATTTT.

This CDR3 reads CASSDNTGELFF. As DNA, the CDR3 is TGTGCCAGCAGTGATAACACCGGGGAGCTGTTTTTT. The gene calls are TRBV7-9 and TRBJ2-2; no clear D. With 6 bases removed from V and 2 bases from J, the gap between germline ends came to 4 bases. Germline assignment: CDR1 SEHNR and CDR2 FQNEAQ (reference sequence). This CDR3 comprises 12 residues.

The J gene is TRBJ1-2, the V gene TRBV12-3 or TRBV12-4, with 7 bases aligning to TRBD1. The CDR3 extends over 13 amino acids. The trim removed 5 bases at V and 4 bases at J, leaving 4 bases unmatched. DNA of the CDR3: TGTGCCAGCAGTACAAGACAGGGCTATGGCTACACCTTC. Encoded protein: CASSTRQGYGYTF.

CDR3 nucleotides: TGTGCCAGCAGCTTAGGACTAGCGGGAGGCCCTTCGAGGGATGAGCAGTTCTTC. It specifies CASSLGLAGGPSRDEQFF. The V and J genes are TRBV7-9 and TRBJ2-1; 13 nucleotides line up with TRBD2. V trimming: 1 base; J trimming: 8 bases; junction bases outside the gene matches: 11. The CDR3 spans 18 residues. Germline V gene lookup returns CDR1 SEHNR and CDR2 FQNEAQ (reference sequence).

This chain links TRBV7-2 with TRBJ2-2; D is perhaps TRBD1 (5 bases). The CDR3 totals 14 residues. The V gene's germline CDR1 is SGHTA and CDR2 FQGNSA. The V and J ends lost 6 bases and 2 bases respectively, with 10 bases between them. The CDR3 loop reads CASRNRINTGELFF. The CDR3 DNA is TGTGCCAGCAGGAACAGGATAAACACCGGGGAGCTGTTTTTT. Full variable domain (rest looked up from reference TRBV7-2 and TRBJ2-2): GAGVSQSPSNKVTEKGKDVELRCDPISGHTALYWYRQSLGQGLEFLIYFQGNSAPDKSGLPSDRFSAERTGGSVSTLTIQRTQQEDSAVYLCASRNRINTGELFFGEGSRLTVL.